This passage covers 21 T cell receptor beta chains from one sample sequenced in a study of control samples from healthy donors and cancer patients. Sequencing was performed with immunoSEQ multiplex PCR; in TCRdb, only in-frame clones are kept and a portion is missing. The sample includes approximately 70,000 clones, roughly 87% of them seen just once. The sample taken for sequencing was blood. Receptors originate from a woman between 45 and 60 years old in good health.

The CDR3 is CASSPTSGADTQYF. The CDR3 region has the DNA TGTGCCAGCAGCCCGACTAGCGGAGCAGATACGCAGTATTTT. The V call is TRBV7-3, the J call TRBJ2-3; 9 nucleotides line up with TRBD2. The junction had 4 bases not matched to a gene; V was cut back by 5 bases and J by 4 bases. The CDR3 runs 14 residues. The V gene's germline CDR1 is SGHTA and CDR2 FQGTGA.

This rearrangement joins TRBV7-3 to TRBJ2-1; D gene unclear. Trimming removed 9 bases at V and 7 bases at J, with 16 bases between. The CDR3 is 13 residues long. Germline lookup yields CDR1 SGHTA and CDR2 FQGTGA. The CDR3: CASKDGPGNEQFF. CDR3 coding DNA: TGTGCCAGTAAGGACGGTCCTGGGAATGAGCAGTTCTTC.

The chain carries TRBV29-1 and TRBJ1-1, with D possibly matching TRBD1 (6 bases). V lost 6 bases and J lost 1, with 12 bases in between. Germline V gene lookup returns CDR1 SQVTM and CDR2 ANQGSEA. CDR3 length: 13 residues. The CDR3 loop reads CSVRRGENTEAFF. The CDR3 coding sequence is TGCAGCGTGAGAAGGGGGGAGAACACTGAAGCTTTCTTT. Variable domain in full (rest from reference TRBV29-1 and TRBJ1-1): SAVISQKPSRDICQRGTSLTIQCQVDSQVTMMFWYRQQPGQSLTLIATANQGSEATYESGFVIDKFPISRPNLTFSTLTVSNMSPEDSSIYLCSVRRGENTEAFFGQGTRLTVV.

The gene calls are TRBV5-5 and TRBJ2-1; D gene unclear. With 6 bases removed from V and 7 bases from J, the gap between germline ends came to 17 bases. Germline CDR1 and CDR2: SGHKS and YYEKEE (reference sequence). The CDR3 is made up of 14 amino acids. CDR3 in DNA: TGTGCCAGCAAGGCAGAAGCACATTCTAATGAGCAGTTCTTC. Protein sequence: CASKAEAHSNEQFF.

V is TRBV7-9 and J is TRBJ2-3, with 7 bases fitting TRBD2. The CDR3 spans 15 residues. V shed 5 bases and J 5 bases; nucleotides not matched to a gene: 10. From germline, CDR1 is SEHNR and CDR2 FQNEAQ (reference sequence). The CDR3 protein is CASSPGGGGKDTQYF. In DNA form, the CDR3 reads TGTGCCAGCAGCCCAGGTGGGGGGGGAAAAGATACGCAGTATTTT.

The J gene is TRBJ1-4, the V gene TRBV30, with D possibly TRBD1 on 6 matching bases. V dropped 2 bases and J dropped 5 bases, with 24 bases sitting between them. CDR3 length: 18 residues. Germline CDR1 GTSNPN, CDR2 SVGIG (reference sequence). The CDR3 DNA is TGTGCCTGGAGTCCCCCCACCGGGACAAGAGGACCAAATGAAAAACTGTTTTTT. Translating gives CAWSPPTGTRGPNEKLFF. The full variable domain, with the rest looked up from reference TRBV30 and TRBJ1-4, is SQTIHQWPATLVQPVGSPLSLECTVEGTSNPNLYWYRQAAGRGLQLLFYSVGIGQISSEVPQNLSASRPQDRQFILSSKKLLLSDSGFYLCAWSPPTGTRGPNEKLFFGSGTQLSVL.

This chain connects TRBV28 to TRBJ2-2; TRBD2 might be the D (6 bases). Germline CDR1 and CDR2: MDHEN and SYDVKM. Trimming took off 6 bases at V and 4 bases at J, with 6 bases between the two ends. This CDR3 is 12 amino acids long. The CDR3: CASRGGTGELFF. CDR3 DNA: TGTGCCAGCAGGGGGGGCACCGGGGAGCTGTTTTTT.

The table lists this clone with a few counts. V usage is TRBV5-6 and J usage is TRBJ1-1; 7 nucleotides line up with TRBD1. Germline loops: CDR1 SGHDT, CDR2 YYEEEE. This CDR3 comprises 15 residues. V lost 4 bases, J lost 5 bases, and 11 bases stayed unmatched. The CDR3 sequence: CASSDYRGPNTEAFF. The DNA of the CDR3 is TGTGCCAGCAGCGATTACAGGGGCCCGAATACTGAAGCTTTCTTT. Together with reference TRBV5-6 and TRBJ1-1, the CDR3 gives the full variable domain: DAGVTQSPTHLIKTRGQQVTLRCSPKSGHDTVSWYQQALGQGPQFIFQYYEEEERQRGNFPDRFSGHQFPNYSSELNVNALLLGDSALYLCASSDYRGPNTEAFFGQGTRLTVV.

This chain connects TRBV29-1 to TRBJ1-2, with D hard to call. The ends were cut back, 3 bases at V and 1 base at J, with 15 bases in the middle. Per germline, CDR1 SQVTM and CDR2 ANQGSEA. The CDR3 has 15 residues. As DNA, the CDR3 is TGCAGCGTTGACCATCCGACGACACTTAACTATGGCTACACCTTC. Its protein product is CSVDHPTTLNYGYTF. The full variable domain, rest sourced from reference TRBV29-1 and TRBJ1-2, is SAVISQKPSRDICQRGTSLTIQCQVDSQVTMMFWYRQQPGQSLTLIATANQGSEATYESGFVIDKFPISRPNLTFSTLTVSNMSPEDSSIYLCSVDHPTTLNYGYTFGSGTRLTVV.

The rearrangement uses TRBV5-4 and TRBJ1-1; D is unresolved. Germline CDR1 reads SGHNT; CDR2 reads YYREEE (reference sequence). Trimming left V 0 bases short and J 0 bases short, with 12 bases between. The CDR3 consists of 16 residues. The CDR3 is CASSLGSGFLNTEAFF. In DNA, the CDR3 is TGTGCCAGCAGCTTGGGAAGCGGGTTCTTGAACACTGAAGCTTTCTTT.

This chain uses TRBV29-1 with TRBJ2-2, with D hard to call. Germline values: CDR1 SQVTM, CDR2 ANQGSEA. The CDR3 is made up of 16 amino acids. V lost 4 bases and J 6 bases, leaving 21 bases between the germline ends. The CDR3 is CSVVGFSPSEAGELFF. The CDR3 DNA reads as TGCAGCGTTGTCGGTTTTAGCCCCTCAGAGGCCGGGGAGCTGTTTTTT.

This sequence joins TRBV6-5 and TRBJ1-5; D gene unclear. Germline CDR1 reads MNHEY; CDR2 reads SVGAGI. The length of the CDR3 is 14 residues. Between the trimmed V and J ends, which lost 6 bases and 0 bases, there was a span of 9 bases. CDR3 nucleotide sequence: TGTGCCAGCAGGACGTCTTATAGCAATCAGCCCCAGCATTTT. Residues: CASRTSYSNQPQHF.

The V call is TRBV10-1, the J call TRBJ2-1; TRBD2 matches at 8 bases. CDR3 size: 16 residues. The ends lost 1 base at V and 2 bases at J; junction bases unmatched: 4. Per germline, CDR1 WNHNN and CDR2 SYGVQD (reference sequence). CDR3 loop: CASSEFQREPYNEQFF. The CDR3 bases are TGCGCCAGCAGTGAGTTTCAGCGGGAGCCCTACAATGAGCAGTTCTTC.

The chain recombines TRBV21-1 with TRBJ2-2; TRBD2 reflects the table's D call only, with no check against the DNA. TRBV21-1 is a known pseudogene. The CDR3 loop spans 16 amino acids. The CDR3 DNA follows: TGTGCCAGCCAACACCCTCTAGCGTGGGGAGCCGGGGAGCTGTTTTTT. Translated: CASQHPLAWGAGELFF.

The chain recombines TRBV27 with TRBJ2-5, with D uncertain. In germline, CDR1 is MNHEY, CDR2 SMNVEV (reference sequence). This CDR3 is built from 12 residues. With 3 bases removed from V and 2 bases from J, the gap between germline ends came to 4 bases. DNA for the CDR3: TGTGCCAGCAGTTTGGTTCAAGAGACCCAGTACTTC. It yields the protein CASSLVQETQYF.

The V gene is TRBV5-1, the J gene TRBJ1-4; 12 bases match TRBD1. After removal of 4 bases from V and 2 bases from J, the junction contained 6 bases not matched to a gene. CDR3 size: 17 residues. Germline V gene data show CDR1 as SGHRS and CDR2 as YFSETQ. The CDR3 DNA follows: TGCGCCAGCAGCACGGGACAGGGGGCGCGGACTAATGAAAAACTGTTTTTT. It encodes CASSTGQGARTNEKLFF.

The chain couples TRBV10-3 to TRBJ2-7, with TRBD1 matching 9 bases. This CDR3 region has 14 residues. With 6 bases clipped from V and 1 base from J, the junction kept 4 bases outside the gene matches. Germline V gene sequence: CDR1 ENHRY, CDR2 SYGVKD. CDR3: CAISPGTGSYEQYF. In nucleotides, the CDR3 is TGTGCCATCAGCCCCGGGACAGGGTCCTACGAGCAGTACTTC.

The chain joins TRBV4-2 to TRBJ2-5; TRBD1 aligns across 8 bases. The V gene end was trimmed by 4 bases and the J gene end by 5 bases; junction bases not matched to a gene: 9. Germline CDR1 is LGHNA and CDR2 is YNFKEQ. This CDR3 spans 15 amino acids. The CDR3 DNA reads TGTGCCAGCAGCCCCCAGGACAGGGAAGGCGAGACCCAGTACTTC. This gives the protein CASSPQDREGETQYF.

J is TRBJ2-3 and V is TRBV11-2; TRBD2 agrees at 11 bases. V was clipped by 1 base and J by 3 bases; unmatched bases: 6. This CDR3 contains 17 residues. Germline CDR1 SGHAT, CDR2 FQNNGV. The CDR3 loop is CASSLAIAGGGTDTQYF. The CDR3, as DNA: TGTGCCAGCAGCTTAGCGATAGCGGGAGGGGGGACAGATACGCAGTATTTT. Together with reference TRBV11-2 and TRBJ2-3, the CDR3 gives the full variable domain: EAGVAQSPRYKIIEKRQSVAFWCNPISGHATLYWYQQILGQGPKLLIQFQNNGVVDDSQLPKDRFSAERLKGVDSTLKIQPAKLEDSAVYLCASSLAIAGGGTDTQYFGPGTRLTVL.

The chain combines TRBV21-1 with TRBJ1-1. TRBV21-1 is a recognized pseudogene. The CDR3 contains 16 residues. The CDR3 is CASSRKRWEKNTEAFF. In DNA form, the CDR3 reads TGTGCCAGCAGCCGTAAGCGGTGGGAGAAGAACACTGAAGCTTTCTTT.

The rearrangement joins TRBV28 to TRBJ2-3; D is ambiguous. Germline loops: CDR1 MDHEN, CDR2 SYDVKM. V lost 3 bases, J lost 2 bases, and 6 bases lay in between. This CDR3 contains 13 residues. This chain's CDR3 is CASSFEDTDTQYF. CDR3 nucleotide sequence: TGTGCCAGCAGTTTCGAGGACACAGATACGCAGTATTTT.